What follows describes a single TCR beta chain. This entry is derived from a study of blood T cell repertoires in COVID-19. Original analysis: Researchers report that nucleated cell counts were estimated from reference gene primer amplification. Clones were read by immunoSEQ multiplex PCR, and TCRdb kept only the in-frame ones, dropping some. For V, J and clone size, that table is used; D and trimming come from the DNA. The sample has 200,000 to 250,000 clones; 80% to 90% are singletons. V lost 5 bases to trimming and J lost 3 bases; unmatched junction nucleotides: 5. CDR1 and CDR2 (germline): SGHVS, FQNEAQ. This CDR3 spans 16 amino acids.

This chain connects TRBV7-8 to TRBJ2-1; 12 nucleotides line up with TRBD2. Sequenced sample: peripheral blood. The TCR originated in a woman aged 35 to 49 who had recovered from COVID-19. DNA for the CDR3: TGTGCCAGCAGCCCCGGGACTAGCGGGTACTACAATGAGCAGTTCTTC. Residues: CASSPGTSGYYNEQFF.